These 7 T cell receptor beta chains were all obtained from the same sample, sequenced in a study of T cell repertoires in cytomegalovirus infection. TCRdb used MiXCR to reprocess the reads, holding one entry per CDR3 protein. The sample contains 150,000 to 200,000 distinct CDR3 sequences, roughly 27% of which appear only once. Sequenced sample: PBMCs. The source is a human donor in good health (CMV status not recorded). Some clones in this sample may be carry-over from other donors' samples.

The genes are TRBV2 and TRBJ2-7; perhaps TRBD1 as D (6 bases). CDR1 is SNHLY, CDR2 FYNNEI, per germline. There are 13 residues in the CDR3. Trimming removed 7 bases from V and 5 bases from J, with 15 bases in between. The DNA for the CDR3 is TGTGCCAGCACCGTCAACAGGGTCCACGAGCAGTACTTC. It is translated as CASTVNRVHEQYF. The variable domain in full, with the rest retrieved from reference TRBV2 and TRBJ2-7, is EPEVTQTPSHQVTQMGQEVILRCVPISNHLYFYWYRQILGQKVEFLVSFYNNEISEKSEIFDDQFSVERPDGSNFTLKIRSTKLEDSAMYFCASTVNRVHEQYFGPGTRLTVT.

The chain is built from TRBV6-5 and TRBJ1-4; D perhaps matches TRBD1 (5 bases). The length of the CDR3 is 14 residues. V shed 4 bases and J shed 3 bases, with 9 bases lying between them. CDR1 and CDR2 (germline): MNHEY, SVGAGI. CDR3 in DNA: TGTGCCAGCAGTTCCCAGGGAGCTAATGAAAAACTGTTTTTT. Amino acids: CASSSQGANEKLFF.

This clonotype was observed a handful of times. V and J are TRBV6-1 and TRBJ2-5, with D maybe TRBD2 (6 bases). Germline assignment: CDR1 MNHNS and CDR2 SASEGT. V was cut by 5 bases and J by 2 bases, with 12 bases left in between. The CDR3 spans 14 residues. For the CDR3, the DNA is TGTGCCAGCAGTCGGGACTTCCCTCAAGAGACCCAGTACTTC. It codes for CASSRDFPQETQYF.

Remarks on this clonotype: The conserved phenylalanine or tryptophan is not found at the CDR3 terminus, so this likely reflects a read error. This chain links TRBV12-5 with TRBJ2-1, with D perhaps being TRBD1 or TRBD2 (5 bases each). Germline CDR1 is LGHNT and CDR2 is FRNRAP. Trimming left V 5 bases short and J 0 bases short, with 23 bases between. CDR3 length equals 19 residues. CDR3 sequence: CASGPTPGTEKSSYNEQFL. Here the CDR3 DNA reads TGTGCTAGTGGTCCCACCCCCGGGACGGAGAAAAGCTCCTACAATGAGCAGTTCTTA.

V gene TRBV11-2 combines with J gene TRBJ1-1; no clear D gene. Germline V lookup: CDR1 SGHAT, CDR2 FQNNGV. The germline V and J ends were trimmed by 4 bases and 11 bases, with 17 bases remaining between them. The CDR3 runs to 13 residues. The CDR3 loop is CASSSTDGKAAFF. DNA for the CDR3: TGTGCCAGCAGCTCCACGGACGGTAAAGCTGCTTTCTTT. Variable domain in full (rest from reference TRBV11-2 and TRBJ1-1): EAGVAQSPRYKIIEKRQSVAFWCNPISGHATLYWYQQILGQGPKLLIQFQNNGVVDDSQLPKDRFSAERLKGVDSTLKIQPAKLEDSAVYLCASSSTDGKAAFFGQGTRLTVV.

This clonotype appeared a few times. The V and J genes are TRBV2 and TRBJ1-5; D may be TRBD1 (6 bases). This CDR3 region has 18 residues. Trimming removed 5 bases at V and 0 bases at J, with 20 bases between. The germline CDR1 and CDR2 sequences are SNHLY and FYNNEI. In DNA form, the CDR3 reads TGTGCCAGCAGTCCTCCGGCGGGGGGCCGCTATAGCAATCAGCCCCAGCATTTT. This encodes CASSPPAGGRYSNQPQHF.

This chain connects TRBV6-6 to TRBJ1-1; a weak D match, TRBD1 (5 bases). Germline V gives CDR1 MNHNY, CDR2 SVGAGI (reference sequence). The CDR3 has 12 amino acids. With 5 bases removed from V and 5 bases from J, the gap between germline ends came to 9 bases. CDR3: CASSRRGTEAFF. In nucleotides, the CDR3 is TGTGCCAGCAGTCGTAGGGGAACTGAAGCTTTCTTT.